This passage covers 29 T cell receptor beta chains from one sample sequenced in a study of T cell repertoires in cytomegalovirus infection. TCRdb reprocessed the reads via MiXCR and lists one record per CDR3 protein. In the table there are fewer than 250,000 distinct CDR3 sequences, approximately 24% of which are singletons. Sequences were obtained from CD8+ T cells from PBMCs. All receptors derive from a human donor in good health (CMV status not recorded). Some clones in this sample may be carry-over from other donors' samples.

This clonotype has at least ten counts. V and J are TRBV7-2 and TRBJ1-1; unclear D gene. V was pared by 3 bases and J by 8 bases, with 19 bases between. The CDR3 contains 15 residues. CDR1 SGHTA and CDR2 FQGNSA come from the germline V gene. The CDR3, as DNA: TGTGCCAGCAGCTTCCCCATGGGCACCGGCATAGAAGCTTTCTTT. Protein sequence: CASSFPMGTGIEAFF.

The chain employs TRBV15 and TRBJ2-3, with D uncertain. CDR1 is LNHNV, CDR2 YYDKDF, per germline (reference sequence). Between the trimmed V and J ends, which lost 2 bases and 6 bases, there was a span of 9 bases. The length of the CDR3 is 13 residues. The CDR3 sequence is CATSRSLWDTQYF. DNA for the CDR3: TGTGCCACCAGCAGAAGTCTGTGGGATACGCAGTATTTT. Drawing the rest from reference TRBV15 and TRBJ2-3, the complete variable domain is DAMVIQNPRYQVTQFGKPVTLSCSQTLNHNVMYWYQQKSSQAPKLLFHYYDKDFNNEADTPDNFQSRRPNTSFCFLDIRSPGLGDTAMYLCATSRSLWDTQYFGPGTRLTVL.

This clonotype was detected only a few times. The chain links TRBV2 to TRBJ1-5; D not certain. This CDR3 region has 15 residues. The ends were cut back, 2 bases at V and 2 bases at J, with 10 bases in the middle. Per the germline V gene, CDR1 is SNHLY and CDR2 is FYNNEI. The CDR3 here is CASSESTYGNQPQHF. The CDR3 DNA follows: TGTGCCAGCAGTGAATCAACCTACGGCAATCAGCCCCAGCATTTT.

This clonotype occurred a few times. The V gene is TRBV20-1, the J gene TRBJ2-7; the D is unclear. Trimming left V 2 bases short and J 5 bases short, with 16 bases between. Germline CDR1 is DFQATT and CDR2 is SNEGSKA (reference sequence). The CDR3 is 14 residues long. CDR3 sequence (DNA): TGCAGTGCTAGATCACGTTGGCAGTACGACGAGCAGTACTTC. Its translation is CSARSRWQYDEQYF.

This clonotype has only a few counts. The V gene is TRBV7-9, the J gene TRBJ2-7; D ambiguous. Trimming took off 1 base at V and 3 bases at J, with 4 bases between the two ends. Germline V CDR1 and CDR2: SEHNR, FQNEAQ (reference sequence). The CDR3 consists of 12 residues. CDR3 sequence: CASSLDLYEQYF. The CDR3, as DNA: TGTGCCAGCAGCTTAGACCTCTACGAGCAGTACTTC. Full variable domain (rest looked up from reference TRBV7-9 and TRBJ2-7): DTGVSQNPRHKITKRGQNVTFRCDPISEHNRLYWYRQTLGQGPEFLTYFQNEAQLEKSRLLSDRFSAERPKGSFSTLEIQRTEQGDSAMYLCASSLDLYEQYFGPGTRLTVT.

This clonotype was counted ten times or more. The chain employs TRBV6-2 or TRBV6-3 and TRBJ1-2; D ambiguous. The germline V and J ends were trimmed by 4 bases and 4 bases, with 10 bases remaining between them. Germline CDR1 and CDR2: MNHEY and SVGEGT. This CDR3 spans 13 amino acids. The DNA for the CDR3 is TGTGCCAGCAGTTCTGACGGACTCTATGGCTACACCTTC. Translated: CASSSDGLYGYTF.

This clonotype was seen more than once but under ten times. The CDR3, as DNA: TGTGCCAGCAGCCCCGAGCGGTTCGGGGAGACCCAGTACTTC. Protein product: CASSPERFGETQYF. J is TRBJ2-5 and V is TRBV7-9; D possibly corresponds to TRBD2 (5 bases). Germline V gene sequence: CDR1 SEHNR, CDR2 FQNEAQ (reference sequence). The CDR3 extends over 14 amino acids. V lost 5 bases and J lost 5, with 15 bases in between.

The J gene is TRBJ1-6, the V gene TRBV20-1; 10 bases are shared with TRBD1. The germline gives CDR1 DFQATT, CDR2 SNEGSKA (reference sequence). The CDR3 covers 16 residues. Trimming at V came to 0 bases and at J to 10 bases, leaving 9 bases not matched to a gene. CDR3 amino acids: CSARDLDRGTQSPLHF. CDR3 nucleotide sequence: TGCAGTGCTAGAGACCTGGACAGGGGGACTCAGTCACCCCTCCACTTT.

The V call is TRBV12-3 or TRBV12-4, the J call TRBJ2-1; 9 nucleotides match TRBD2. The J segment lost 7 bases and the V segment lost 3 bases, leaving 7 bases of the junction unmatched. The CDR3 spans 15 residues. The DNA of the CDR3 is TGTGCCAGCAGTTTGGCGGGGGGGTCGGGGAATGAGCAGTTCTTC. Residues: CASSLAGGSGNEQFF.

The V gene is TRBV7-2, the J gene TRBJ1-3; TRBD1 is a possible D gene (6 bases). The CDR3 sequence is 14 residues long. Germline loops: CDR1 SGHTA, CDR2 FQGNSA. V lost 6 bases and J lost 6, with 15 bases in between. The CDR3 here is CASSFRGGENTIYF. CDR3 DNA: TGTGCCAGCAGTTTTAGAGGGGGAGAAAACACCATATATTTT.

The sample holds many counts of this clonotype. V and J are TRBV12-3 or TRBV12-4 and TRBJ2-5; the D is unclear. CDR3 size: 12 residues. V lost 6 bases, J lost 2 bases, and 7 bases lay in between. The CDR3, as DNA: TGTGCCAGCAGCCTCTCACAAGAGACCCAGTACTTC. Translated, it gives CASSLSQETQYF.

This clonotype was detected many times. The gene calls are TRBV15 and TRBJ2-3; D may be TRBD2 (5 bases). Trimming pared 9 bases from V and 9 bases from J, leaving 13 bases between. Germline assignment: CDR1 LNHNV and CDR2 YYDKDF (reference sequence). CDR3 length equals 11 residues. The CDR3: CATTNDVTQYF. CDR3 sequence (DNA): TGTGCCACGACTAACGACGTCACGCAGTATTTT.

The chain recombines TRBV20-1 with TRBJ1-2, with D unresolved. The CDR3 consists of 13 residues. Germline V gene lookup returns CDR1 DFQATT and CDR2 SNEGSKA (reference sequence). The V end lost 0 bases, the J end lost 6 bases, and 11 bases lay between the germline ends. CDR3 loop: CSARDPADNGYTF. CDR3 bases: TGCAGTGCTAGAGATCCGGCGGATAATGGCTACACCTTC.

This clonotype was found many times. The chain uses TRBV28 and TRBJ2-5; maybe TRBD1 (6 bases). With 1 base removed from V and 5 bases from J, the gap between germline ends came to 20 bases. The CDR3 is 17 residues long. CDR1 MDHEN and CDR2 SYDVKM come from the germline V gene. The chain's CDR3 is CASSLYPTQGQGETQYF. CDR3 coding DNA: TGTGCCAGCAGTTTATACCCCACACAGGGTCAAGGGGAGACCCAGTACTTC.

The J gene is TRBJ2-4, the V gene TRBV28; the D gene is possibly TRBD2 (6 bases). This CDR3 spans 16 amino acids. From germline, CDR1 is MDHEN and CDR2 SYDVKM. V was trimmed by 3 bases and J by 2 bases, leaving 14 bases between them. CDR3 nucleotide sequence: TGTGCCAGCAGTTTCCCTAGACTAGATCCCAAAAACATTCAGTACTTC. It is translated as CASSFPRLDPKNIQYF.

This rearrangement joins TRBV19 to TRBJ1-1; D remains unclear. With 3 bases removed from V and 5 bases from J, the gap between germline ends came to 16 bases. Per the germline V gene, CDR1 is LNHDA and CDR2 is SQIVND (reference sequence). The CDR3 is 15 residues long. DNA for the CDR3: TGTGCCAGTAGTATCTTTTCCGGGCCGAATACTGAAGCTTTCTTT. This encodes CASSIFSGPNTEAFF.

The rearrangement joins TRBV4-1 to TRBJ2-2; a possible D gene is TRBD1 (6 bases). With 3 bases removed from V and 7 bases from J, the gap between germline ends came to 18 bases. Germline V gene data show CDR1 as MGHRA and CDR2 as YSYEKL. The CDR3 covers 16 residues. The CDR3 here is CASSHAVDRSGGELFF. In DNA, the CDR3 is TGCGCCAGCAGCCATGCCGTTGACAGGTCGGGCGGGGAGCTGTTTTTT.

The chain links TRBV29-1 to TRBJ2-7; 9 nucleotides align to TRBD1. Germline V CDR1 and CDR2: SQVTM, ANQGSEA. The J segment lost 2 bases and the V segment lost 3 bases, leaving 8 bases of the junction unmatched. The CDR3 contains 15 residues. Here the CDR3 DNA reads TGCAGCGTTGAGGACGCCGGGACAGGGACCTACGAGCAGTACTTC. Encoded protein: CSVEDAGTGTYEQYF.

As concerns this clonotype: Germline is not matched at one junction end, which may reflect a read error. The chain combines TRBV15 with TRBJ2-1, with D tentatively TRBD2 (6 bases). CDR1 is LNHNV, CDR2 YYDKDF, per germline (reference sequence). The CDR3 sequence is 13 residues long. The CDR3 is CATSRTRENEQLF. CDR3 bases: TGTGCCACCAGCAGGACCCGGGAGAATGAGCAGTTGTTC.

The chain links TRBV11-2 to TRBJ2-1; 8 bases line up with TRBD1. Germline values: CDR1 SGHAT, CDR2 FQNNGV. V dropped 1 base and J dropped 0; count of bases not matched to a gene: 14. This CDR3 comprises 20 residues. DNA of the CDR3: TGTGCCAGCAGCTTAGTCCCGGGACAGGCTCGCTTTGGCTCCTACAATGAGCAGTTCTTC. It translates to CASSLVPGQARFGSYNEQFF.

J is TRBJ2-6 and V is TRBV7-8; the D is unclear. In germline, CDR1 is SGHVS, CDR2 FQNEAQ. V was clipped by 5 bases and J by 2 bases, with 7 bases between them. The CDR3 covers 14 residues. The CDR3 DNA sequence: TGTGCCAGCAGCCCCCCTCCTGGGGCCAACGTCCTGACTTTC. Encoded protein: CASSPPPGANVLTF.

This clonotype was seen only a few times. The chain joins TRBV28 to TRBJ2-1, with a tentative D call TRBD2 (7 bases). The CDR3 length is 16 residues. Germline-derived CDR1 and CDR2 are MDHEN and SYDVKM. V dropped 8 bases and J dropped 5 bases, with 22 bases sitting between them. The CDR3, as DNA: TGTGCCAGCCGAGGGGGGGCGCTTTTCGGGGACAATGAGCAGTTCTTC. Translating gives CASRGGALFGDNEQFF.

This clonotype was counted ten times or more. The chain combines TRBV7-8 with TRBJ1-3; maybe TRBD1 (6 bases). The ends were cut back, 2 bases at V and 0 bases at J, with 17 bases in the middle. CDR1 and CDR2 from the germline V gene are SGHVS and FQNEAQ. The CDR3 totals 18 residues. The chain's CDR3 is CASSLWPGHLYSGNTIYF. DNA for the CDR3: TGTGCCAGCAGCTTATGGCCGGGACACCTTTACTCTGGAAACACCATATATTTT.

The chain carries TRBV6-1 and TRBJ2-2; perhaps TRBD2 as D (7 bases). Trimming took off 0 bases at V and 6 bases at J, with 14 bases between the two ends. This CDR3 has 16 amino acids. Germline CDR1 is MNHNS and CDR2 is SASEGT. The CDR3 protein is CASSEAGGATAGELFF. The CDR3 bases are TGTGCCAGCAGTGAAGCGGGGGGGGCGACCGCCGGGGAGCTGTTTTTT.

This clonotype was detected only a few times. The chain joins TRBV5-1 to TRBJ2-1, with 8 bases aligning to TRBD1. Germline loops: CDR1 SGHRS, CDR2 YFSETQ. Trimming at V came to 0 bases and at J to 3 bases, leaving 5 bases not matched to a gene. This CDR3 is 16 amino acids long. CDR3 protein: CASSLEGQAIYNEQFF. CDR3 bases: TGCGCCAGCAGCTTGGAGGGACAGGCGATCTACAATGAGCAGTTCTTC.

This clonotype showed up just a few times. The rearrangement links TRBV9 to TRBJ2-3; unclear D gene. Trimming shortened V by 3 bases and J by 3 bases, and 5 bases separated the two germline ends. The germline CDR1 and CDR2 sequences are SGDLS and YYNGEE. The CDR3 contains 12 residues. The CDR3 DNA follows: TGTGCCAGCAGCGGACCGACAGATACGCAGTATTTT. It encodes CASSGPTDTQYF.

This clonotype was found once. This rearrangement joins TRBV6-2 or TRBV6-3 to TRBJ1-1; unclear D gene. V was shortened by 5 bases and J by 1 base, with 11 bases between the two germline ends. The germline V gene has CDR1 MNHEY and CDR2 SVGEGT. CDR3 length: 14 residues. The CDR3 loop reads CASSPWSGNTEAFF. In DNA form, the CDR3 reads TGTGCCAGCAGTCCCTGGAGTGGGAACACTGAAGCTTTCTTT.

The V and J genes are TRBV14 and TRBJ1-6; D is possibly TRBD1 (6 bases). Germline CDR1 reads SGHDN; CDR2 reads FVKESK. The V and J ends lost 0 bases and 4 bases respectively, with 7 bases between them. This CDR3 comprises 15 residues. CDR3 nucleotide sequence: TGTGCCAGCAGCCAAGAAACAGGGTATAATTCACCCCTCCACTTT. Translated: CASSQETGYNSPLHF.

This clonotype has a handful of counts. The V gene is TRBV7-6, the J gene TRBJ2-7; D call uncertain. Per the germline V gene, CDR1 is SGHVS and CDR2 is FNYEAQ. The CDR3 is 13 residues long. The germline V and J ends were trimmed by 5 bases and 3 bases, with 11 bases remaining between them. The CDR3: CASSPKAYYEQYF. The DNA for the CDR3 is TGTGCCAGCAGCCCCAAAGCGTACTACGAGCAGTACTTC.